This T cell receptor beta chain was captured by sequencing in a study of blood T cells in healthy people across ages. Study-wide results and limits: There was a strong correlation between TCR beta diversity and naive T cell percentage. Compared with aged donors, long-lived donors showed fewer expanded clones, suggesting selection. Estimated diversity that came from one million T cells was considered an underestimate.

The V end was cut by 5 bases, the J end by 7 bases, with 19 bases between. The CDR3 sequence is 15 residues long. Details on this clonotype: What it binds is not known.

A second PCR of 7 to 11 cycles used a sample-barcoded 5' primer and a J-beta primer mix. TCRdb re-derived calls from the 5' RACE reads in MiXCR, one entry per CDR3 protein. This sample has 650,000 to 900,000 distinct CDR3 sequences, with around 62% found just once. The receptor's source is a man aged 25-45 years in good health. The chain couples TRBV12-3 or TRBV12-4 to TRBJ2-3; weak D call: TRBD2 (6 bases). Input material: blood. The CDR3 loop reads CASSPGGAEGNTQYF. CDR3 DNA sequence: TGTGCCAGCAGTCCCGGCGGGGCCGAGGGGAATACGCAGTATTTT.